A single sample is the source of the 20 T cell receptor beta chains below, sequenced in a study of blood T cell repertoires in COVID-19. Profiling relied on immunoSEQ multiplex PCR, and the TCRdb table lists in-frame clones only, not all of them. The sample includes approximately 300,000 clones, approximately 81% of them seen just once. Sample: PBMCs or T cells enriched from blood (not recorded which). These TCRs come from a woman aged 30 to 39 who had been exposed to COVID-19.

The chain joins TRBV5-1 to TRBJ2-3; TRBD2 matches at 12 bases. The CDR3 is 20 residues long. V was pared by 0 bases and J by 2 bases, with 13 bases of the junction left unmatched. In germline, CDR1 is SGHRS, CDR2 YFSETQ. CDR3 bases: TGCGCCAGCAGCTTGGAGTTTTTGCTAGCGGGAGGGGGGCCCACAGATACGCAGTATTTT. As protein: CASSLEFLLAGGGPTDTQYF.

This chain uses TRBV9 with TRBJ1-3, with D possibly matching TRBD1 (5 bases). Per germline, CDR1 SGDLS and CDR2 YYNGEE. V lost 4 bases and J lost 4, with 15 bases in between. CDR3 length equals 15 residues. CDR3 sequence: CASSSLTGAGNTIYF. The CDR3 DNA sequence: TGTGCCAGCAGCTCCCTAACAGGTGCAGGAAACACCATATATTTT.

The chain uses TRBV28 and TRBJ2-1; 9 bases are a match to TRBD2. V lost 6 bases to trimming and J lost 1 base; unmatched junction nucleotides: 7. CDR1 MDHEN and CDR2 SYDVKM come from the germline V gene. This CDR3 contains 16 residues. The CDR3 DNA is TGTGCCAGCAGAGGGTATAGCGGGGGATCCTACAATGAGCAGTTCTTC. Its translation is CASRGYSGGSYNEQFF.

This sequence joins TRBV5-4 and TRBJ2-7; D may be TRBD1 (6 bases). There are 14 residues in the CDR3. Trimming took 2 bases from V and 5 from J, leaving 14 bases between them. The V gene's germline CDR1 is SGHNT and CDR2 YYREEE (reference sequence). The CDR3 loop reads CASSFLDRIHEQYF. The CDR3, as DNA: TGTGCCAGCAGCTTCCTCGACAGGATCCACGAGCAGTACTTC. Complete variable domain (other parts from reference TRBV5-4 and TRBJ2-7): ETGVTQSPTHLIKTRGQQVTLRCSSQSGHNTVSWYQQALGQGPQFIFQYYREEENGRGNFPPRFSGLQFPNYSSELNVNALELDDSALYLCASSFLDRIHEQYFGPGTRLTVT.

The J gene is TRBJ2-1, the V gene TRBV6-5; perhaps TRBD1 as D (6 bases). Trimming took 6 bases from V and 0 from J, leaving 12 bases between them. CDR1 MNHEY and CDR2 SVGAGI come from the germline V gene. The CDR3 has 15 amino acids. The CDR3 loop reads CASSDDRSSYNEQFF. CDR3 DNA sequence: TGTGCCAGCAGCGACGACAGGAGCTCCTACAATGAGCAGTTCTTC.

The chain has TRBV2 and TRBJ1-5; D gene unclear. The CDR3 is made up of 14 amino acids. Looked up from germline, CDR1 is SNHLY and CDR2 is FYNNEI. V lost 2 bases and J 6 bases, leaving 11 bases between the germline ends. The CDR3 DNA sequence: TGTGCCAGCAGTGAAATGGTGCCCAGTCAGCCCCAGCATTTT. It encodes CASSEMVPSQPQHF.

The chain uses TRBV30 and TRBJ2-2; 12 nucleotides match TRBD1. After removal of 4 bases from V and 0 bases from J, the junction contained 9 bases not matched to a gene. CDR3 size: 18 residues. In germline, CDR1 is GTSNPN, CDR2 SVGIG (reference sequence). The CDR3 DNA reads as TGTGCCTGGACACCCGGGACAGGGGGCATTTCGAACACCGGGGAGCTGTTTTTT. It encodes CAWTPGTGGISNTGELFF.

This clone was detected a few times. V gene TRBV9 combines with J gene TRBJ1-4; tentatively, D is TRBD1 (5 bases). CDR1 is SGDLS and CDR2 is YYNGEE in the germline V gene. V was shortened by 0 bases and J by 8 bases, with 14 bases between the two germline ends. The CDR3 totals 15 residues. The CDR3 spells CASSVGFGGGEKLFF. For the CDR3, the DNA is TGTGCCAGCAGCGTAGGTTTCGGGGGTGGGGAAAAACTGTTTTTT.

The J gene is TRBJ2-5, the V gene TRBV4-1, with a possible D match to TRBD2 (6 bases). Trimming removed 8 bases from V and 2 bases from J, with 27 bases in between. The CDR3 has 18 residues. The V gene's germline CDR1 is MGHRA and CDR2 YSYEKL. In nucleotides, the CDR3 is TGCGCCAGCTCGAAAAATGAACAGACCTACAGCGGGCAAGAGACCCAGTACTTC. It specifies CASSKNEQTYSGQETQYF.

V usage is TRBV15 and J usage is TRBJ2-2; TRBD1 agrees at 11 bases. Unmatched junction bases numbered 7, after V lost 1 base and J lost 6 bases. Germline V gene data show CDR1 as LNHNV and CDR2 as YYDKDF (reference sequence). The CDR3 spans 17 residues. The CDR3, as DNA: TGTGCCACCAGCAGAGTCCTACCGGGACAGGGGGCCGGGGAGCTGTTTTTT. It encodes CATSRVLPGQGAGELFF.

This chain uses TRBV2 with TRBJ2-2; possible D gene TRBD1, 6 bases. Germline V gene lookup returns CDR1 SNHLY and CDR2 FYNNEI. V lost 3 bases and J 3 bases, leaving 14 bases between the germline ends. This CDR3 comprises 16 residues. CDR3 bases: TGTGCCAGCAGTGACTCAGGGACATCCTACACCGGGGAGCTGTTTTTT. It is translated as CASSDSGTSYTGELFF.

This clone was seen just once. The chain couples TRBV7-9 to TRBJ1-4; 9 nucleotides line up with TRBD1. The V and J ends lost 8 bases and 3 bases, in that order; junction bases with no gene match: 7. Germline lookup yields CDR1 SEHNR and CDR2 FQNEAQ (reference sequence). This CDR3 comprises 15 residues. CDR3 sequence: CASGPGQGPNEKLFF. DNA of the CDR3: TGTGCCAGCGGCCCGGGACAGGGTCCTAATGAAAAACTGTTTTTT.

The CDR3: CAWSEEQGTYEQYF. The CDR3 bases are TGTGCCTGGAGTGAAGAACAGGGGACCTACGAGCAGTACTTC. This rearrangement joins TRBV30 to TRBJ2-7; 7 bases align to TRBD1. Germline values: CDR1 GTSNPN, CDR2 SVGIG (reference sequence). The CDR3 is made up of 14 amino acids. V lost 1 base to trimming and J lost 2 bases; unmatched junction nucleotides: 5.

In nucleotides, the CDR3 is TGTGCCAGCAGCCCGAGATTGGGGGGGCCGACCATACTCCAAGAGACCCAGTACTTC. Protein sequence: CASSPRLGGPTILQETQYF. V and J are TRBV7-6 and TRBJ2-5; possibly TRBD2 for D (7 bases). The CDR3 spans 19 residues. V shed 5 bases and J shed 1 base, with 26 bases lying between them. The V gene's germline CDR1 is SGHVS and CDR2 FNYEAQ.

As regards this clone: Other DNA sequences in this sample translate to the same CDR3. The chain recombines TRBV7-2 with TRBJ1-2; no reliable D call. Germline V gene data show CDR1 as SGHTA and CDR2 as FQGNSA. Trimming stripped 3 bases from V and 5 bases from J, with 16 bases between. The CDR3 covers 15 residues. CDR3 loop: CASSFVRGSGYGYTF. CDR3 DNA sequence: TGTGCCAGCAGCTTCGTTCGAGGATCCGGGTATGGCTACACCTTC.

This clone was seen a single time. The chain couples TRBV7-2 to TRBJ1-3; 7 bases line up with TRBD1. In germline, CDR1 is SGHTA, CDR2 FQGNSA. The CDR3 sequence is 14 residues long. V lost 4 bases to trimming and J lost 4 bases; unmatched junction nucleotides: 4. The CDR3 sequence is CASSYRTGGNTIYF. The CDR3 bases are TGTGCCAGCAGCTACCGGACAGGAGGAAACACCATATATTTT.

This clone was recorded a few times. This rearrangement joins TRBV10-3 to TRBJ2-2; weak D call: TRBD1 (6 bases). Between the trimmed V and J ends, which lost 4 bases and 6 bases, there was a span of 15 bases. CDR1 ENHRY and CDR2 SYGVKD come from the germline V gene. The CDR3 spans 15 residues. The CDR3 spells CAISGLGTNAGELFF. CDR3 nucleotide sequence: TGTGCCATCAGTGGTCTCGGGACAAATGCCGGGGAGCTGTTTTTT.

The chain links TRBV2 to TRBJ1-2, with 7 bases aligning to TRBD1. CDR1 SNHLY and CDR2 FYNNEI come from the germline V gene. CDR3 length: 13 amino acids. The trim removed 6 bases at V and 3 bases at J, leaving 4 bases unmatched. CDR3 in DNA: TGTGCCAGCAGCGGGACAGATTACTATGGCTACACCTTC. This encodes CASSGTDYYGYTF.

The V gene is TRBV28, the J gene TRBJ2-1; 7 bases align to TRBD2. Germline CDR1 MDHEN, CDR2 SYDVKM. The ends lost 6 bases at V and 13 bases at J; junction bases unmatched: 15. The CDR3 is 14 residues long. The CDR3 DNA sequence: TGTGCCAGCAGAACTCAACGCGGGGGTGTGGATCAGTTCTTC. Amino acids: CASRTQRGGVDQFF.

This clone was seen a single time. The gene calls are TRBV18 and TRBJ2-5; 8 bases align to TRBD2. This CDR3 is built from 16 residues. J gave up 5 bases and V 6 bases, and 14 bases lay outside the gene matches. Looked up from germline, CDR1 is KGHSH and CDR2 is LQKENI. The CDR3 nucleotides are TGTGCCAGCTCCCCCAAGATAGCGGGAACGGGGGAGACCCAGTACTTC. This codes for CASSPKIAGTGETQYF.